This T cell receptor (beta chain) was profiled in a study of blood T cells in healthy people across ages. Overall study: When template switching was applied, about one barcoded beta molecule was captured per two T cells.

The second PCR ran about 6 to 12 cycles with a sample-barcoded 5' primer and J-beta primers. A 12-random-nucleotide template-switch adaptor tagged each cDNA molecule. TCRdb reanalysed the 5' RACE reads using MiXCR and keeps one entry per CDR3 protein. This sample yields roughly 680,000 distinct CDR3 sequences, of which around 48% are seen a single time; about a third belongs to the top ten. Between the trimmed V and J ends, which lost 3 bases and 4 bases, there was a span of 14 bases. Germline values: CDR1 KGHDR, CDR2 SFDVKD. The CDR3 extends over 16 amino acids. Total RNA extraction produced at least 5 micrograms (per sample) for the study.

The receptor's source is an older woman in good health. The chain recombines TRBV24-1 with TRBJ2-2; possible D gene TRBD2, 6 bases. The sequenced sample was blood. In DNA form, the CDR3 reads TGTGCCACCAGTGATCCGGGGGACTCGACCACCGGGGAGCTGTTTTTT. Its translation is CATSDPGDSTTGELFF.